This T cell receptor (beta chain) was obtained from a study of blood T cell repertoires in COVID-19. Study-wide background: T cells, B-cell-depleted T cells, or PBMCs provided the cDNA or gDNA that served as material.

TCRdb's table, derived via immunoSEQ multiplex PCR, lists solely in-frame clones and lacks some. The table has over 200,000 clones, 83% seen once. This CDR3 contains 15 residues. V was cut by 1 base and J by 2 bases, with 9 bases left in between. Germline V gene lookup returns CDR1 SGHTA and CDR2 FQGNSA. This clonotype originated in a woman between 25 and 40 years old with COVID-19, enrolled during active disease. Sequencing was done on a sample of peripheral blood. The genes are TRBV7-2 and TRBJ1-5; possibly TRBD1 for D (6 bases). The CDR3 nucleotides are TGTGCCAGCAGCTTAGTGGCAGGGGGCAATCAGCCCCAGCATTTT. It is translated as CASSLVAGGNQPQHF.